This T cell receptor (beta chain) appears in the sequencing data of a study of memory CD4+ T cells and cytomegalovirus serostatus (dated by TCRdb to about 2019). Looking at the study overall: A total of about 35 healthy Belgian adults, of whom 9 were CMV seropositive and 24 were CMV seronegative, were included in the cohort. The study sequenced CD4+ memory TCRbeta repertoires of a Belgian cohort with known cytomegalovirus serostatus to replicate a published TCR-based CMV serostatus classifier. Beyond this particular receptor, the publication reports: The results were interpreted as suggesting that the CMV-associated TCR signature is largely present in the CD4+ memory repertoire. Only CD4+CD45RO+ memory cells were sequenced, in contrast to the original study, in which naive and memory CD4+ and CD8+ populations were covered. For CMV serostatus prediction, a median bootstrapped AUC of approximately 0.95 was reached with the original framework, and a median bootstrapped AUC of approximately 0.92 was reached with a US-trained random forest. The original-framework classifier achieved a median bootstrapped AUC of approximately 0.95 with a 95% CI of 0.76-1.00 on the Belgian cohort. Among the 150 to 200 previously reported CMV-associated TCRbeta sequences, roughly 68 showed up in the CD4+ memory repertoires, with each one found in between one and five individuals.

On this clone itself: What this receptor recognizes is not known. No per-base quality is available; no much larger clone lies one base away.

Genomic DNA was extracted from sorted cells with the Quick-DNA Microprep Kit. Amplification of TCRbeta DNA was done with the immunoSEQ hsTCRbeta kit, following the protocol from the manufacturer. An Illumina MiSeq instrument was used to sequence the TCRbeta libraries. On the study's bioinformatics: Following removal of out-of-frame sequences, roughly 2 million distinct TCRbeta sequences were retained, with an average of about 63,000 per individual. Each individual was scored according to the count of 160 or so previously reported CMV-associated TCRbeta sequences and the total productive distinct TCRbeta count. A beta-binomial model was reimplemented in Python, and scikit-learn random forests with default parameters were trained on data from the US cohort. Classifier performance on the Belgian cohort was summarized as median AUC with percentile confidence intervals over 10,000 bootstrap iterations. Not all clones reach the TCRdb copy of this immuneACCESS table, which keeps in-frame sequences only. Checked studies attribute under half of the gap to unresolved V genes and leave the rest unexplained. V and J calls and clone size are as listed in that table; D and trimming were resolved from the DNA. The sample table contains approximately 52,000 clones; only one count was recorded for about 78% of them. Less than 1% of the sample goes to the ten largest clones.

Reading from cysteine to phenylalanine, the CDR3 counts 15 amino acids. Only the CDR3 DNA stays, 45 bases, in frame from base 1. According to the germline V gene (reference sequence), CDR1 reads SEHNR and CDR2 reads FQNEAQ. V is trimmed back by 5 bases and J by 4 bases, and the junction contains 8 bases that no gene match accounts for. A FACSAria II was used to sort memory CD4+ T cells, defined as single viable CD3+CD4+CD8-CD45RO+ cells. CMV serostatus was determined using a Roche Elecsys assay that detects serum IgG against CMV pp150, pp28, p38 and p52. After the samples were thawed, total CD4+ T cells were enriched through positive selection using CD4 magnetic microbeads. Samples originated from another study that specifically interrogated the CD4+ T cell memory repertoire. Peripheral blood mononuclear cells were isolated and cryopreserved following standard operating procedures; serum was stored at -80 °C. Staining used CD3-PerCP (BW264/56), CD4-APC (RPA-T4), CD45RO-PE (UCHT1) and CD8-Pacific Orange (3B5) antibodies, with Sytox blue excluding non-viable cells.

The sequence was collected from an adult in good health and CMV-seronegative. Sample: memory CD4+ T cells from blood. In this chain, TRBV7-9 is recombined with TRBJ1-2; 9 nucleotides in the junction match TRBD1. CDR3 loop: CASSPPGQGFYGYTF. The DNA reads TGTGCCAGCAGCCCTCCGGGACAGGGATTCTATGGCTACACCTTC.